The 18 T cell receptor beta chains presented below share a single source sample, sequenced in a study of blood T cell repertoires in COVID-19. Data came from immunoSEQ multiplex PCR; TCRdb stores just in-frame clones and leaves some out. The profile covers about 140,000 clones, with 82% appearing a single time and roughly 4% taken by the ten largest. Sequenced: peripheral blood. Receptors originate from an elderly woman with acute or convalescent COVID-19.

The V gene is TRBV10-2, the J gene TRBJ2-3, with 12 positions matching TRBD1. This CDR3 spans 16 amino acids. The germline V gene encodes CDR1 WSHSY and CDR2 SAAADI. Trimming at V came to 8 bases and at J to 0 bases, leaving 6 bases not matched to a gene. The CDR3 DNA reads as TGCGCCAGCCGGGACAGGGGGCTTTATAGCACAGATACGCAGTATTTT. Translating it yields CASRDRGLYSTDTQYF.

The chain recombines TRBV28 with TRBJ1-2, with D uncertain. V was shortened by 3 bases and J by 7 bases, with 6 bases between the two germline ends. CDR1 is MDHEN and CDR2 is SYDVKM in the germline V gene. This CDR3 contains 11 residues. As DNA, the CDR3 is TGTGCCAGCAGTTTGAACGGTGGCTACACCTTC. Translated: CASSLNGGYTF.

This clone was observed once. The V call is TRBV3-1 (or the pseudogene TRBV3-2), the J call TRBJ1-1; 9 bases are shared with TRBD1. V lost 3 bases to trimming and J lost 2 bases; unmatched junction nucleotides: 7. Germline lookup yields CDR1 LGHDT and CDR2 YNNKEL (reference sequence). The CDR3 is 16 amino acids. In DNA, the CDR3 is TGTGCCAGCAGCCACTGGGACAGGGTGACAAACACTGAAGCTTTCTTT. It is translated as CASSHWDRVTNTEAFF.

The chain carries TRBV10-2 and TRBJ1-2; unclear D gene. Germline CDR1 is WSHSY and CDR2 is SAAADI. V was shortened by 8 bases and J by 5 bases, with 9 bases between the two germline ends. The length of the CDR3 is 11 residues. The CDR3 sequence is CASSDGYGYTF. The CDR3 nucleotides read TGCGCCAGCTCCGACGGGTATGGCTACACCTTC.

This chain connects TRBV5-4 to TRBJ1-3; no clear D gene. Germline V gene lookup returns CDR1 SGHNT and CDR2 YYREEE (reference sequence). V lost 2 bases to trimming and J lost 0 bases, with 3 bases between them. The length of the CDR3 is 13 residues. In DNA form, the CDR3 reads TGTGCCAGCAGCTTCGTCTCTGGAAACACCATATATTTT. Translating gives CASSFVSGNTIYF.

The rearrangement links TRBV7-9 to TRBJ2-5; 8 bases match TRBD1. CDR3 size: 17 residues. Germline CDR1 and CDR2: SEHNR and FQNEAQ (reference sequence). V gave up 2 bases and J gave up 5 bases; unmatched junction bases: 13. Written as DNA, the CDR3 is TGTGCCAGCAGCTTATGGTCGGGGACAGGTCTCGGGGAGACCCAGTACTTC. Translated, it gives CASSLWSGTGLGETQYF. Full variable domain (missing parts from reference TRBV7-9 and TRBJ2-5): DTGVSQNPRHKITKRGQNVTFRCDPISEHNRLYWYRQTLGQGPEFLTYFQNEAQLEKSRLLSDRFSAERPKGSFSTLEIQRTEQGDSAMYLCASSLWSGTGLGETQYFGPGTRLLVL.

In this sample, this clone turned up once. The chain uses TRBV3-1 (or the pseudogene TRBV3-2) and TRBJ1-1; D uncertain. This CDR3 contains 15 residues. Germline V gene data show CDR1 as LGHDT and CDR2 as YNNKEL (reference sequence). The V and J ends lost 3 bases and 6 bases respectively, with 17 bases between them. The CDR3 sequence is CASSHPYSPNSEAFF. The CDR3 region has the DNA TGTGCCAGCAGCCATCCCTATTCCCCTAATTCTGAAGCTTTCTTT.

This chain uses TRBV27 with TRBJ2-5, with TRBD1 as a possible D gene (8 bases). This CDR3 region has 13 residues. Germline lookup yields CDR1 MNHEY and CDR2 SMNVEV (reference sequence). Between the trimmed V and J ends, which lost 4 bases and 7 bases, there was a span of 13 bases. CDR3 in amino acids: CASSSDREGTQYF. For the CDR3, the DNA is TGTGCCAGCAGTTCGGACAGGGAGGGGACCCAGTACTTC.

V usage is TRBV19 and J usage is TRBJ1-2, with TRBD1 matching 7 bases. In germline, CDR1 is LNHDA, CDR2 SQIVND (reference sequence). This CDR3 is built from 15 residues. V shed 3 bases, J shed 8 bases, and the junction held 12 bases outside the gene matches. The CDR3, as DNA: TGTGCCAGTAGTATCCTACAGGGGAATCGGGACGGCTACACCTTC. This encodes CASSILQGNRDGYTF.

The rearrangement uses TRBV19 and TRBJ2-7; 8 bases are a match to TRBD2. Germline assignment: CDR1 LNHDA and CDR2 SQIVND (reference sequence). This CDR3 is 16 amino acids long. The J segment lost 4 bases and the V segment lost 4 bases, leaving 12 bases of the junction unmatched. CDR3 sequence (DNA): TGTGCCAGTAGTACACAAGCGGGAGCCGCCTCTTACGAGCAGTACTTC. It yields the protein CASSTQAGAASYEQYF.

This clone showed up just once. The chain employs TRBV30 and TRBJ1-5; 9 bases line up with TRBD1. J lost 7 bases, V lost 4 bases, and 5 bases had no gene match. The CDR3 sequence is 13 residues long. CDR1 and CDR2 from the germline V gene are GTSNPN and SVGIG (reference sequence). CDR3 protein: CAWKGTGYQPQHF. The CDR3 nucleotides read TGTGCCTGGAAAGGGACAGGGTACCAGCCCCAGCATTTT.

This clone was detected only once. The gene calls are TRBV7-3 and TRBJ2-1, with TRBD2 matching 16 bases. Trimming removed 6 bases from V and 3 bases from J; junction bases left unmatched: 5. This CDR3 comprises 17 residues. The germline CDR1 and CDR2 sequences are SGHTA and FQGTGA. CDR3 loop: CASSPGLAGGRYNEQFF. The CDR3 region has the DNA TGTGCCAGCAGTCCGGGACTAGCGGGGGGGCGCTACAATGAGCAGTTCTTC.

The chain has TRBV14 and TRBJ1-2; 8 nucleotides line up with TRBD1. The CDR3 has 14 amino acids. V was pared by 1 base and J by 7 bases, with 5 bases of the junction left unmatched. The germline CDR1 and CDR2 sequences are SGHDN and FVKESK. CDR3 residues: CASSQAQGAGGYTF. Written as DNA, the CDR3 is TGTGCCAGCAGCCAAGCCCAGGGGGCGGGTGGCTACACCTTC.

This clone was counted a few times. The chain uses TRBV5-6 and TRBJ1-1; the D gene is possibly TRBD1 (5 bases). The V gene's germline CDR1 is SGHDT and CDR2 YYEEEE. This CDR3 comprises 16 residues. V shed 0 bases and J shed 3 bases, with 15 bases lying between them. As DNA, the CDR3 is TGTGCCAGCAGCTTGGCGCCAGGGCGGAGTGACACTGAAGCTTTCTTT. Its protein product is CASSLAPGRSDTEAFF. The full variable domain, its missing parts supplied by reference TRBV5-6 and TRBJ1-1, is DAGVTQSPTHLIKTRGQQVTLRCSPKSGHDTVSWYQQALGQGPQFIFQYYEEEERQRGNFPDRFSGHQFPNYSSELNVNALLLGDSALYLCASSLAPGRSDTEAFFGQGTRLTVV.

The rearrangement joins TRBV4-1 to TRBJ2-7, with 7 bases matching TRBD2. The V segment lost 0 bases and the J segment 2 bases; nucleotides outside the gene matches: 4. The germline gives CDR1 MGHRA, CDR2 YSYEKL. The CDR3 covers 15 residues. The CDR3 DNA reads TGCGCCAGCAGCCAAGATCTTCGGGGGGCCTACGAGCAGTACTTC. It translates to CASSQDLRGAYEQYF.

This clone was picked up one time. DNA for the CDR3: TGTGCCAGCAGTGTACCCCGGGACAGAGGGGATCTAATTCGGGTCGCCCAGTACTTC. Its translation is CASSVPRDRGDLIRVAQYF. The chain joins TRBV28 to TRBJ2-5, with TRBD1 matching 7 bases. Germline lookup yields CDR1 MDHEN and CDR2 SYDVKM. This CDR3 has 19 residues. With V trimmed by 5 bases and J by 9 bases, 27 bases remained unmatched.

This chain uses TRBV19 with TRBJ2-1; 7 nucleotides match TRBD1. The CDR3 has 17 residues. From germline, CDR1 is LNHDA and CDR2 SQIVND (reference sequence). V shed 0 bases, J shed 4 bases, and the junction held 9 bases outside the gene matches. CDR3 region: CASSIDGPSGGYNEQFF. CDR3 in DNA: TGTGCCAGTAGTATAGATGGCCCTTCAGGGGGTTACAATGAGCAGTTCTTC.

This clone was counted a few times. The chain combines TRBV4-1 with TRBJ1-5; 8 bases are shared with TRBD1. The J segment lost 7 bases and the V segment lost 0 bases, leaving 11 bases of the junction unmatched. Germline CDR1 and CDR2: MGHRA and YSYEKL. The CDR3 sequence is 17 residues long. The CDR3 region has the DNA TGCGCCAGCAGCCAAGAGGTGCCAGGGGGCGTCCGGCAGCCCCAGCATTTT. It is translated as CASSQEVPGGVRQPQHF.